The 5 T cell receptor beta chains below all came from one sample that was sequenced in a study of T cell repertoires in cytomegalovirus infection. A single record per CDR3 protein comes from TCRdb applying MiXCR to the reads. The sample has a few hundred thousand distinct CDR3 sequences, roughly 18% seen once. Sequencing was done on a sample of PBMCs. All receptors derive from a human donor in good health (CMV status not recorded). Some clones in this sample may be carry-over from other donors' samples.

This clonotype came up a few times. The rearrangement joins TRBV7-8 to TRBJ2-7; D is perhaps TRBD1 (6 bases). Trimming pared 1 base from V and 2 bases from J, leaving 21 bases between. This CDR3 region has 18 residues. The germline gives CDR1 SGHVS, CDR2 FQNEAQ. The CDR3 spells CASSLEGPWTEPTYEQYF. DNA for the CDR3: TGTGCCAGCAGCTTAGAAGGCCCCTGGACAGAACCCACCTACGAGCAGTACTTC.

The rearrangement uses TRBV6-1 and TRBJ1-4; unclear D gene. Between the trimmed V and J ends, which lost 4 bases and 3 bases, there was a span of 18 bases. This CDR3 has 17 amino acids. CDR1 and CDR2 (germline): MNHNS, SASEGT. The CDR3 spells CASSASAPTRPNEKLFF. CDR3 nucleotide sequence: TGTGCCAGCAGTGCCTCTGCCCCGACCAGGCCTAATGAAAAACTGTTTTTT.

This clonotype has more than one count but fewer than ten. The V and J genes are TRBV20-1 and TRBJ2-3; D may be TRBD1 (6 bases). V lost 5 bases and J lost 4, with 19 bases in between. CDR1 DFQATT and CDR2 SNEGSKA come from the germline V gene (reference sequence). CDR3 size: 15 residues. DNA of the CDR3: TGCAGTGCTGGGGGCGAGGGTGCGCGGGCAGATACGCAGTATTTT. Translation gives CSAGGEGARADTQYF.

This clonotype occurred a few times. The V call is TRBV7-9, the J call TRBJ2-1, with a weak D call TRBD1 (6 bases). The V end lost 5 bases, the J end lost 10 bases, and 15 bases lay between the germline ends. The germline gives CDR1 SEHNR, CDR2 FQNEAQ (reference sequence). This CDR3 region has 13 residues. The CDR3 coding sequence is TGTGCCAGCAGCCACAGACAGGTTAACGAGCAGTTCTTC. Translation: CASSHRQVNEQFF.

This clonotype was counted at least ten times. The gene calls are TRBV7-2 and TRBJ2-5; no definite D call. Germline V CDR1 and CDR2: SGHTA, FQGNSA. This CDR3 contains 14 residues. V was pared by 2 bases and J by 5 bases, with 12 bases between. This CDR3 is CASSLSRIPETQYF. The DNA of the CDR3 is TGTGCCAGCAGCTTAAGCCGGATACCGGAGACCCAGTACTTC. Together with reference TRBV7-2 and TRBJ2-5, the CDR3 gives the full variable domain: GAGVSQSPSNKVTEKGKDVELRCDPISGHTALYWYRQSLGQGLEFLIYFQGNSAPDKSGLPSDRFSAERTGGSVSTLTIQRTQQEDSAVYLCASSLSRIPETQYFGPGTRLLVL.